The entry that follows covers one T cell receptor beta chain sequence. As yet, its antigen is unknown. The source of the sample is a study of cytomegalovirus exposure and HLA in healthy donors. Overall study results and limits: Subsequent analysis revealed that first-cohort TCR clusters tended to co-occur in the 120 validation repertoires.

Only in-frame clones appear in the TCRdb table, and some are missing; sequencing was by immunoSEQ multiplex PCR. This sample yields approximately 60,000 clones, of which about nine tenths are seen a single time; approximately 3% belongs to the top ten. Sequences were obtained from PBMCs. The clonotype comes from a man between 18 and 29 years old in good health and CMV-seronegative.

The CDR3 sequence: CASSATGLFGEAFF. CDR3 DNA sequence: TGTGCCAGCAGTGCTACAGGGTTATTTGGTGAAGCTTTCTTT. The genes are TRBV6-1 and TRBJ1-1; TRBD1 is a possible D gene (6 bases). Trimming cost V 4 bases and J 7 bases, with 16 bases left between them. This CDR3 contains 14 residues. Germline CDR1 is MNHNS and CDR2 is SASEGT.